The 29 T cell receptor beta chains presented below share a single source sample, sequenced in a study of cytomegalovirus exposure and HLA in healthy donors. Primers: 60 Vbeta forward and 13 Jbeta reverse. Some clones are missing from TCRdb's copy, which holds only in-frame ones; the method was immunoSEQ multiplex PCR. Of about 130,000 clones in the sample, about 73% were seen once. Sequences were obtained from PBMCs. These TCRs come from a human donor in good health.

The J gene is TRBJ2-1, the V gene TRBV27, with D possibly TRBD1 on 6 matching bases. Trimming cost V 2 bases and J 4 bases, with 9 bases left between them. The CDR3 runs 14 residues. Per the germline V gene, CDR1 is MNHEY and CDR2 is SMNVEV (reference sequence). CDR3 nucleotide sequence: TGTGCCAGCAGTTTAGGGACACCATACAATGAGCAGTTCTTC. This gives the protein CASSLGTPYNEQFF.

The chain carries TRBV28 and TRBJ2-7; 9 bases align to TRBD1. This CDR3 region has 15 residues. J lost 3 bases, V lost 4 bases, and 7 bases had no gene match. Germline assignment: CDR1 MDHEN and CDR2 SYDVKM. CDR3 sequence (DNA): TGTGCCAGCAGTTGCGCCGGGACAGGGTGCTACGAGCAGTACTTC. It specifies CASSCAGTGCYEQYF.

This clone was recorded many times. This chain connects TRBV9 to TRBJ1-2; 9 bases are shared with TRBD1. This CDR3 region has 15 residues. Germline CDR1 reads SGDLS; CDR2 reads YYNGEE. Trimming took 0 bases from V and 5 from J; bases not matched to a gene: 5. This CDR3 reads CASSVAGQGLYGYTF. CDR3 in DNA: TGTGCCAGCAGCGTAGCAGGACAGGGGTTATATGGCTACACCTTC.

The chain links TRBV7-2 to TRBJ1-1; D remains ambiguous. Deletions cut 5 bases from V and 8 bases from J, with 9 bases between. The length of the CDR3 is 11 residues. CDR1 is SGHTA, CDR2 FQGNSA, per germline. CDR3 loop: CASSLQEEAFF. The CDR3, as DNA: TGTGCCAGCAGCCTCCAGGAAGAAGCTTTCTTT.

The genes are TRBV23-1 and TRBJ2-4; tentatively, D is TRBD2 (7 bases). TRBV23-1 carries the ORF label, with uncertain function. The germline V and J ends were trimmed by 5 bases and 2 bases, with 25 bases remaining between them. The CDR3 covers 19 residues. This CDR3 reads CASSSIRPGGGGPKNIQYF. The CDR3 DNA is TGCGCCAGCAGTTCAATCCGGCCTGGGGGGGGCGGGCCCAAAAACATTCAGTACTTC.

In this sample, this clone turned up once. The V gene is TRBV6-5, the J gene TRBJ2-1; the D gene is possibly TRBD2 (6 bases). Per germline, CDR1 MNHEY and CDR2 SVGAGI. The CDR3 length is 14 residues. The V end lost 10 bases, the J end lost 6 bases, and 19 bases lay between the germline ends. The CDR3 nucleotides are TGTGCCACCGAGTCGGGACTTCATGGCAATGAGCAGTTCTTC. Translating gives CATESGLHGNEQFF.

The chain employs TRBV20-1 and TRBJ2-5, with D perhaps matching TRBD1 (7 bases). The CDR3 runs to 11 residues. Germline CDR1 is DFQATT and CDR2 is SNEGSKA (reference sequence). V lost 5 bases, J lost 14 bases, and 18 bases lay in between. The CDR3 nucleotides read TGCAGTGCTGGGCGGGACAGCCCCACCTACTTC. This encodes CSAGRDSPTYF.

The chain joins TRBV23-1 to TRBJ2-7; a weak D match, TRBD1 (6 bases). Being an ORF, TRBV23-1 has a function that is uncertain. This CDR3 region has 19 residues. Between the trimmed V and J ends, which lost 6 bases and 2 bases, there was a span of 29 bases. Here the CDR3 DNA reads TGCGCCAGCAGACAAATGCGTACGATGAGTTGGGGGCCTCCCTACGAGCAGTACTTC. This codes for CASRQMRTMSWGPPYEQYF.

V and J are TRBV4-3 and TRBJ2-7; D is undetermined. Trimming stripped 0 bases from V and 6 bases from J, with 15 bases between. CDR1 and CDR2 from the germline V gene are LGHNA and YSLEER. The CDR3 is 15 amino acids. The CDR3: CASSQDPASLGEQYF. The CDR3 DNA sequence: TGCGCCAGCAGCCAAGACCCGGCTAGTTTAGGCGAGCAGTACTTC.

This clone was recorded once. V and J are TRBV5-1 and TRBJ2-5; TRBD2 agrees at 12 bases. The DNA end is more similar to TRBJ2-7, so the J call may be wrong. This CDR3 is built from 14 residues. CDR1 SGHRS and CDR2 YFSETQ come from the germline V gene. The CDR3 coding sequence is TGCGCCAGCCGGACTAGCGGGACCTCCTACGAGCAGTACTTC. Translated: CASRTSGTSYEQYF.

The chain uses TRBV6-5 and TRBJ1-3, with 7 bases aligning to TRBD1. Germline V gene sequence: CDR1 MNHEY, CDR2 SVGAGI. The CDR3 loop spans 15 amino acids. V shed 2 bases and J 4 bases; nucleotides not matched to a gene: 5. CDR3 coding DNA: TGTGCCAGCAGTTACCTCCCAGGGGGAGGAAACACCATATATTTT. Amino acid sequence: CASSYLPGGGNTIYF.

This sequence joins TRBV19 and TRBJ1-5; D uncertain. V lost 5 bases to trimming and J lost 4 bases, with 6 bases between them. The CDR3 is 12 residues long. The germline V gene has CDR1 LNHDA and CDR2 SQIVND (reference sequence). The CDR3 region has the DNA TGTGCCAGTAGTTTCGGGAATCAGCCCCAGCATTTT. Amino acid sequence: CASSFGNQPQHF.

V is TRBV19 and J is TRBJ1-1, with 9 bases aligning to TRBD1. With V trimmed by 6 bases and J by 4 bases, 0 bases remained unmatched. The germline V gene has CDR1 LNHDA and CDR2 SQIVND (reference sequence). CDR3 length equals 12 residues. The CDR3 region has the DNA TGTGCCAGTAGGACAGGGGGCACTGAAGCTTTCTTT. Protein sequence: CASRTGGTEAFF.

The V gene is TRBV10-3, the J gene TRBJ2-4; 7 bases agree with TRBD2. CDR1 is ENHRY, CDR2 SYGVKD, per germline. The CDR3 runs to 19 residues. V gave up 9 bases and J gave up 0 bases; unmatched junction bases: 20. The CDR3 DNA reads TGTGCCATTATGAGCGTGTCGAAGAGGCTAGCGGTAGCCAAAAACATTCAGTACTTC. It codes for CAIMSVSKRLAVAKNIQYF.

This chain connects TRBV7-2 to TRBJ2-3; 7 bases match TRBD1. There are 18 residues in the CDR3. Per the germline V gene, CDR1 is SGHTA and CDR2 is FQGNSA. V lost 1 base and J lost 2; bases outside the gene matches: 12. CDR3 loop: CASSLEPTDRRNTDTQYF. As DNA, the CDR3 is TGTGCCAGCAGCTTAGAGCCAACGGACAGGCGAAACACAGATACGCAGTATTTT.

V and J are TRBV18 and TRBJ1-4; 11 bases line up with TRBD1. This CDR3 has 18 amino acids. Unmatched junction bases numbered 12, after V lost 6 bases and J lost 3 bases. Per the germline V gene, CDR1 is KGHSH and CDR2 is LQKENI. CDR3 coding DNA: TGTGCCAGCTCCCTCGGACAGGGGGCATCTAAGGCTAATGAAAAACTGTTTTTT. It translates to CASSLGQGASKANEKLFF.

This clone was recorded only once. The chain joins TRBV5-1 to TRBJ2-3, with 7 bases lining up with TRBD2. Germline trimming cut 5 bases from V and 0 bases from J; bases unmatched to any gene: 6. CDR1 is SGHRS, CDR2 YFSETQ, per germline. There are 15 residues in the CDR3. CDR3: CASSSKRGSTDTQYF. CDR3 bases: TGCGCCAGCAGTTCTAAGCGGGGTAGCACAGATACGCAGTATTTT.

This chain joins TRBV6-5 and TRBJ2-2; 7 bases line up with TRBD1. V trimming: 6 bases; J trimming: 2 bases; junction bases outside the gene matches: 6. CDR3 length: 15 residues. Germline values: CDR1 MNHEY, CDR2 SVGAGI. CDR3 residues: CASRRGTVNTGELFF. CDR3 DNA sequence: TGTGCCAGCAGAAGGGGGACAGTCAACACCGGGGAGCTGTTTTTT.

A few counts support this clone. The J gene is TRBJ2-5, the V gene TRBV27; a possible D gene is TRBD1 (6 bases). From germline, CDR1 is MNHEY and CDR2 SMNVEV (reference sequence). V dropped 4 bases and J dropped 11 bases, with 20 bases sitting between them. This CDR3 is 14 amino acids long. CDR3 residues: CASSWGTGLGEQYF. For the CDR3, the DNA is TGTGCCAGCAGTTGGGGAACAGGGCTAGGGGAGCAGTACTTC.

This sequence joins TRBV6-6 and TRBJ1-2, with D possibly matching TRBD1 (6 bases). The CDR3 runs to 16 residues. Germline V gene lookup returns CDR1 MNHNY and CDR2 SVGAGI (reference sequence). V lost 6 bases to trimming and J lost 3 bases, with 20 bases between them. CDR3 nucleotides: TGTGCCAGCAGCTCAAAAAGGACAGCCAAGGACTATGGCTACACCTTC. Translated: CASSSKRTAKDYGYTF.

J is TRBJ1-1 and V is TRBV30; 7 positions match TRBD1. Trimming cost V 0 bases and J 0 bases; bases outside gene matches: 13. The CDR3 consists of 18 residues. Germline loops: CDR1 GTSNPN, CDR2 SVGIG (reference sequence). CDR3 sequence: CAWSVRSTGIPLNTEAFF. The CDR3 DNA is TGTGCCTGGAGTGTCAGATCGACAGGGATCCCCTTGAACACTGAAGCTTTCTTT.

This chain links TRBV7-5 with TRBJ1-1. TRBV7-5 is termed a pseudogene. CDR3 length: 17 residues. CDR3 amino acids: CARSLVGGPRRGTEAFF. CDR3 DNA sequence: TGTGCCAGAAGCTTAGTGGGAGGCCCCAGGCGGGGCACTGAAGCTTTCTTT.

The V and J genes are TRBV5-1 and TRBJ2-3, with D maybe TRBD2 (7 bases). The CDR3 contains 16 residues. Trimming stripped 7 bases from V and 4 bases from J, with 22 bases between. Per the germline V gene, CDR1 is SGHRS and CDR2 is YFSETQ. The CDR3 nucleotides read TGCGCCAGCGCCACAGGGACTACCCCAGGGGCAGATACGCAGTATTTT. As protein: CASATGTTPGADTQYF.

This clone was observed a handful of times. The CDR3 is CARGLAGGGTDTQYF. The CDR3 region has the DNA TGTGCCAGAGGGTTAGCGGGAGGAGGCACAGATACGCAGTATTTT. The J gene is TRBJ2-3, the V gene TRBV2; 10 nucleotides line up with TRBD2. V dropped 9 bases and J dropped 1; count of bases not matched to a gene: 7. The CDR3 is 15 amino acids. Looked up from germline, CDR1 is SNHLY and CDR2 is FYNNEI.

The chain employs TRBV6-5 and TRBJ1-2; 9 bases map to TRBD1. The germline gives CDR1 MNHEY, CDR2 SVGAGI. The CDR3 runs to 13 residues. With V trimmed by 6 bases and J by 7 bases, 6 bases remained unmatched. The CDR3 DNA is TGTGCCAGCAGCCGCATACAGGGGGCTGGCTACACCTTC. Translated, it gives CASSRIQGAGYTF.

The genes are TRBV6-1 and TRBJ2-7; TRBD2 is a possible D gene (6 bases). V lost 6 bases, J lost 7 bases, and 19 bases lay in between. This CDR3 contains 14 residues. In germline, CDR1 is MNHNS, CDR2 SASEGT. The CDR3 spells CASRPAGTLGEQYF. Written as DNA, the CDR3 is TGTGCCAGCAGGCCGGCGGGAACACTGGGGGAGCAGTACTTC.

The genes are TRBV5-5 and TRBJ2-2, with D possibly matching TRBD2 (6 bases). The CDR3 is 16 residues long. Germline V gene lookup returns CDR1 SGHKS and CDR2 YYEKEE (reference sequence). Trimming shortened V by 0 bases and J by 1 base, and 10 bases separated the two germline ends. The CDR3 spells CASSLGAGRNTGELFF. DNA of the CDR3: TGTGCCAGCAGCTTGGGAGCGGGCCGGAACACCGGGGAGCTGTTTTTT.

This CDR3 is CASSENTNTEAFF. CDR3 nucleotide sequence: TGTGCCAGCAGTGAAAATACTAACACTGAAGCTTTCTTT. J is TRBJ1-1 and V is TRBV6-4; D not certain. CDR1 is MRHNA, CDR2 SNTAGT, per germline. Trimming removed 3 bases at V and 2 bases at J, with 7 bases between. The length of the CDR3 is 13 residues.

This chain links TRBV7-2 with TRBJ2-1; TRBD2 matches at 7 bases. This CDR3 contains 16 residues. CDR1 and CDR2 from the germline V gene are SGHTA and FQGNSA. Unmatched junction bases numbered 13, after V lost 7 bases and J lost 4 bases. CDR3 nucleotide sequence: TGTGCCAGCACCGAGAGAGCGGGGTATCTATACAATGAGCAGTTCTTC. This translates into CASTERAGYLYNEQFF.